This entry concerns a single TCR beta chain. Its antigen is not known. Primers: 60 Vbeta forward and 13 Jbeta reverse. The assay was immunoSEQ multiplex PCR, and TCRdb's table has in-frame clones only and misses some. The sample holds 150,000 or so clones; more than 70% are singletons and the top ten take around 5.6%. This sample is drawn from a study of cytomegalovirus exposure and HLA in healthy donors. Study-level results: In a later analysis, HLA-associated beta chains showed higher expansion and lower generation probabilities than comparable chains. Being productive about 87% or about 30% of the time was typical of most TCR beta V segments in an earlier analysis. Sequence variants that were highly shared formed a cluster that was likely a sequencing artifact.

Germline V gene lookup returns CDR1 SNHLY and CDR2 FYNNEI. This CDR3 contains 13 residues. The V segment lost 4 bases and the J segment 5 bases; nucleotides outside the gene matches: 1. The receptor's source is a middle-aged woman in good health and CMV-seropositive. The J gene is TRBJ1-5, the V gene TRBV2, with 8 bases lining up with TRBD1. Sequencing was carried out using PBMCs. CDR3 sequence (DNA): TGTGCCAGCAGTGCAGGGGGCGATCAGCCCCAGCATTTT. Protein product: CASSAGGDQPQHF.